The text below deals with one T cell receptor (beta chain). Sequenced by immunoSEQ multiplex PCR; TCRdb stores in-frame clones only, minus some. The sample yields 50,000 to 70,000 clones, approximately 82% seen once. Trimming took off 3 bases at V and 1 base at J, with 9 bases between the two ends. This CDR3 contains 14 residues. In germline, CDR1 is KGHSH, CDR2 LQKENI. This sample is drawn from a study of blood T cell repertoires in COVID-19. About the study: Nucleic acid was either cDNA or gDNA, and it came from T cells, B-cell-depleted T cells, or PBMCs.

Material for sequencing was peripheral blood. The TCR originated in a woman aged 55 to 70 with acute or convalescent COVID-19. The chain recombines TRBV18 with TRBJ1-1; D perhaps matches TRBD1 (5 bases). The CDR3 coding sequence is TGTGCCAGCTCACCGATACAGGAGAACACTGAAGCTTTCTTT. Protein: CASSPIQENTEAFF.